This T cell receptor (beta chain) was recovered during a study of OX40 agonist ivuxolimab in advanced cancers. Clones were sequenced by immunoSEQ multiplex PCR, and TCRdb holds only the in-frame ones, with some missing. Here the sample spans 35,000 or so clones, about four fifths being singletons. On this clone: As yet, its antigen is unknown.

Study findings and constraints: At doses 0.1 to 3.0 mg/kg, CD4+ and CD8+ clones expanded. Antigen specificity was not determined for the expanded peripheral T cells.

Trimming stripped 1 base from V and 5 bases from J, with 2 bases between. Germline V gene lookup returns CDR1 SGHRS and CDR2 YFSETQ. The CDR3 totals 11 residues. The chain links TRBV5-1 to TRBJ2-3; no definite D call. The material was CD4+ or CD8+ T cells sorted from blood, obtained in a trial of the OX40 agonist ivuxolimab. This sequence was found in an adult with an advanced solid tumor such as melanoma, head and neck, liver or kidney cancer. The CDR3 DNA is TGCGCCAGCAGCTTGAAAGATACGCAGTATTTT. Translated, it gives CASSLKDTQYF.